This entry lists 27 T cell receptor beta chains sequenced from one sample in a study of blood T cell repertoires in COVID-19. Using immunoSEQ multiplex PCR, the repertoire was profiled, and TCRdb retains in-frame clones only, with some absent. The sample gives about 250,000 clones, over 70% of which show up once; approximately 6% is in the top ten. Sequencing used peripheral blood. These receptors all come from an elderly man with acute or convalescent COVID-19.

This clone was found once. The rearrangement joins TRBV28 to TRBJ1-6; 10 nucleotides align to TRBD1. Germline V gives CDR1 MDHEN, CDR2 SYDVKM. The CDR3 runs 18 residues. The J segment lost 0 bases and the V segment lost 5 bases, leaving 7 bases of the junction unmatched. CDR3 protein: CASSQGQGGSSYNSPLHF. As DNA, the CDR3 is TGTGCCAGCAGTCAAGGACAGGGGGGAAGCTCCTATAATTCACCCCTCCACTTT.

The table lists this clone with a few counts. J is TRBJ1-1 and V is TRBV20-1, with 7 bases identical to TRBD1. Trimming cost V 3 bases and J 1 base; bases outside gene matches: 8. Germline V gene lookup returns CDR1 DFQATT and CDR2 SNEGSKA (reference sequence). The length of the CDR3 is 15 residues. CDR3: CSASPKTGRNTEAFF. Written as DNA, the CDR3 is TGCAGTGCTAGTCCGAAGACAGGGCGGAACACTGAAGCTTTCTTT.

This clone turned up a few times. This chain uses TRBV6-5 with TRBJ2-1, with 10 bases aligning to TRBD1. The CDR3 contains 16 residues. CDR1 is MNHEY, CDR2 SVGAGI, per germline. The junction had 5 bases not matched to a gene; V was cut back by 2 bases and J by 4 bases. The CDR3 reads CASSYEGTGVYNEQFF. DNA for the CDR3: TGTGCCAGCAGTTACGAGGGGACAGGGGTGTACAATGAGCAGTTCTTC.

The chain joins TRBV19 to TRBJ2-2; a weak D match, TRBD1 (6 bases). Germline CDR1 and CDR2: LNHDA and SQIVND (reference sequence). Trimming cost V 5 bases and J 7 bases, with 17 bases left between them. This CDR3 has 15 amino acids. This CDR3 is CASSSSQGLGGELFF. CDR3 coding DNA: TGTGCCAGTAGTTCGTCTCAGGGGTTGGGCGGGGAGCTGTTTTTT. The full variable domain, rest sourced from reference TRBV19 and TRBJ2-2, is DGGITQSPKYLFRKEGQNVTLSCEQNLNHDAMYWYRQDPGQGLRLIYYSQIVNDFQKGDIAEGYSVSREKKESFPLTVTSAQKNPTAFYLCASSSSQGLGGELFFGEGSRLTVL.

V gene TRBV28 combines with J gene TRBJ1-4; possible D gene TRBD1, 6 bases. The CDR3 has 16 amino acids. The germline CDR1 and CDR2 sequences are MDHEN and SYDVKM. Between the trimmed V and J ends, which lost 4 bases and 2 bases, there was a span of 14 bases. The CDR3 region has the DNA TGTGCCAGCAGTTCACAGGGTGTTGGGACTAATGAAAAACTGTTTTTT. The encoded protein is CASSSQGVGTNEKLFF.

This clone was observed a single time. The chain is built from TRBV5-1 and TRBJ2-7; weak D call: TRBD2 (6 bases). The germline V and J ends were trimmed by 0 bases and 5 bases, with 12 bases remaining between them. The CDR3 has 14 amino acids. Germline values: CDR1 SGHRS, CDR2 YFSETQ. The CDR3, as DNA: TGCGCCAGCAGCTTGGACGGGAGCGACCACGAGCAGTACTTC. Its protein product is CASSLDGSDHEQYF. The variable domain in full, completed from reference TRBV5-1 and TRBJ2-7, reads KAGVTQTPRYLIKTRGQQVTLSCSPISGHRSVSWYQQTPGQGLQFLFEYFSETQRNKGNFPGRFSGRQFSNSRSEMNVSTLELGDSALYLCASSLDGSDHEQYFGPGTRLTVT.

The V gene is TRBV5-5, the J gene TRBJ1-6; 7 nucleotides agree with TRBD1. CDR3 size: 14 residues. J was trimmed by 4 bases and V by 4 bases; bases with no gene match: 2. Germline CDR1 is SGHKS and CDR2 is YYEKEE (reference sequence). Written as DNA, the CDR3 is TGTGCCAGCAGCGAGGGACAGTATAATTCACCCCTCCACTTT. Amino acid sequence: CASSEGQYNSPLHF.

This clone was observed once. The chain links TRBV19 to TRBJ1-4; D remains ambiguous. The CDR3 has 14 residues. The germline V gene has CDR1 LNHDA and CDR2 SQIVND (reference sequence). V was trimmed by 6 bases and J by 4 bases, leaving 12 bases between them. CDR3 in DNA: TGTGCCAGTAGCAACACAGCCTTTAATGAAAAACTGTTTTTT. It yields the protein CASSNTAFNEKLFF.

The rearrangement joins TRBV10-2 to TRBJ2-2; tentative D call: TRBD1 (5 bases). Deletions cut 7 bases from V and 2 bases from J, with 11 bases between. Germline V gene sequence: CDR1 WSHSY, CDR2 SAAADI. The CDR3 is made up of 14 amino acids. The CDR3 DNA reads as TGCGCCAGCAAGGGGCAAAAAAACACCGGGGAGCTGTTTTTT. Protein: CASKGQKNTGELFF.

The rearrangement links TRBV5-1 to TRBJ1-6; D is unresolved. Trimming took 0 bases from V and 9 from J, leaving 16 bases between them. CDR3 size: 16 residues. From germline, CDR1 is SGHRS and CDR2 YFSETQ. CDR3 amino acids: CASSLDDGRVGSPLHF. DNA of the CDR3: TGCGCCAGCAGCTTGGATGACGGCCGGGTTGGTTCACCCCTCCACTTT.

This rearrangement joins TRBV29-1 to TRBJ2-1; TRBD1 is a possible D gene (6 bases). This CDR3 is built from 14 residues. CDR1 and CDR2 (germline): SQVTM, ANQGSEA. Trimming stripped 4 bases from V and 3 bases from J, with 13 bases between. The CDR3 spells CSVAYRDLYNEQFF. The CDR3 DNA reads as TGCAGCGTTGCCTACAGGGACCTCTACAATGAGCAGTTCTTC.

This clone was seen a single time. The chain recombines TRBV11-1 with TRBJ1-1; D remains ambiguous. Germline loops: CDR1 SGHAT, CDR2 FQDESV (reference sequence). Trimming cost V 3 bases and J 5 bases, with 16 bases left between them. This CDR3 is built from 15 residues. In DNA form, the CDR3 reads TGTGCCAGCAGCTTTAACCCCGGGGTGGGGACTGAAGCTTTCTTT. Residues: CASSFNPGVGTEAFF. The entire variable domain, with the rest obtained from reference TRBV11-1 and TRBJ1-1, is as follows: EAEVAQSPRYKITEKSQAVAFWCDPISGHATLYWYRQILGQGPELLVQFQDESVVDDSQLPKDRFSAERLKGVDSTLKIQPAELGDSAMYLCASSFNPGVGTEAFFGQGTRLTVV.

This rearrangement joins TRBV28 to TRBJ2-5; no clear D gene. The CDR3 loop spans 14 amino acids. Germline V gene data show CDR1 as MDHEN and CDR2 as SYDVKM. V was pared by 3 bases and J by 5 bases, with 13 bases between. CDR3 sequence reads: CASSLVTPWETQYF. The CDR3 bases are TGTGCCAGCAGTTTGGTGACTCCATGGGAGACCCAGTACTTC.

The V gene is TRBV27, the J gene TRBJ2-7; 7 bases align to TRBD1. The CDR3 covers 16 residues. Germline V lookup: CDR1 MNHEY, CDR2 SMNVEV (reference sequence). Losses at the gene ends were 2 bases for V and 6 bases for J; bases not matched to a gene: 13. CDR3 sequence reads: CASSLAGTVFPLEQYF. The DNA of the CDR3 is TGTGCCAGCAGTTTAGCCGGGACAGTATTCCCGCTCGAGCAGTACTTC.

The chain uses TRBV27 and TRBJ2-7, with D possibly matching TRBD1 (7 bases). V was trimmed by 7 bases and J by 5 bases, leaving 21 bases between them. CDR1 is MNHEY, CDR2 SMNVEV, per germline (reference sequence). The CDR3 is made up of 15 amino acids. The CDR3 loop is CASTQRGLGGNEQYF. In DNA form, the CDR3 reads TGTGCCAGCACCCAAAGGGGGCTCGGGGGCAACGAGCAGTACTTC.

The chain carries TRBV7-8 and TRBJ2-7; TRBD2 matches 11 bases. Germline V gene lookup returns CDR1 SGHVS and CDR2 FQNEAQ. J lost 7 bases, V lost 3 bases, and 8 bases had no gene match. The CDR3 loop spans 15 amino acids. CDR3 protein: CASSFATSGVVEQYF. The CDR3, as DNA: TGTGCCAGCAGCTTTGCGACTAGCGGGGTCGTAGAGCAGTACTTC.

The rearrangement links TRBV18 to TRBJ2-1, with D possibly being TRBD2 (6 bases). V was pared by 4 bases and J by 6 bases, with 10 bases between. CDR3 length: 13 residues. Germline V gene lookup returns CDR1 KGHSH and CDR2 LQKENI. CDR3 nucleotide sequence: TGTGCCAGCTCACTCGGGGGAGGCAATGAGCAGTTCTTC. It translates to CASSLGGGNEQFF. Combining the CDR3 with reference TRBV18 and TRBJ2-1 gives the whole variable domain NAGVMQNPRHLVRRRGQEARLRCSPMKGHSHVYWYRQLPEEGLKFMVYLQKENIIDESGMPKERFSAEFPKEGPSILRIQQVVRGDSAAYFCASSLGGGNEQFFGPGTRLTVL.

This chain connects TRBV7-3 to TRBJ2-3, with TRBD2 as a possible D gene (6 bases). Trimming removed 1 base at V and 0 bases at J, with 14 bases between. The CDR3 has 17 amino acids. Looked up from germline, CDR1 is SGHTA and CDR2 is FQGTGA. In DNA, the CDR3 is TGTGCCAGCAGCTTAATAGGGGACGGGACTAGCACAGATACGCAGTATTTT. Translated, it gives CASSLIGDGTSTDTQYF.

V gene TRBV7-2 combines with J gene TRBJ1-1, with D tentatively TRBD1 (5 bases). This CDR3 has 13 amino acids. V lost 5 bases, J lost 2 bases, and 9 bases lay in between. CDR1 is SGHTA and CDR2 is FQGNSA in the germline V gene. Here the CDR3 DNA reads TGTGCCAGCAGCCCGGGGGAAAACACTGAAGCTTTCTTT. The encoded protein is CASSPGENTEAFF.

V gene TRBV6-1 combines with J gene TRBJ1-5; TRBD1 matches 7 bases. V lost 2 bases to trimming and J lost 7 bases; unmatched junction nucleotides: 8. The CDR3 has 15 residues. Germline V gene data show CDR1 as MNHNS and CDR2 as SASEGT. CDR3 DNA sequence: TGTGCCAGCAGTGAACAGGAGGGGGCGAGACAGCCCCAGCATTTT. As protein: CASSEQEGARQPQHF.

CDR3: CASSQRGSGANVLTF. As DNA, the CDR3 is TGTGCCAGCAGCCAAAGGGGCTCTGGGGCCAACGTCCTGACTTTC. This sequence joins TRBV5-5 and TRBJ2-6, with a possible D match to TRBD1 (5 bases). The CDR3 loop spans 15 amino acids. The germline V gene encodes CDR1 SGHKS and CDR2 YYEKEE (reference sequence). With 4 bases removed from V and 0 bases from J, the gap between germline ends came to 8 bases.

CDR3 nucleotide sequence: TGTGCCAGCAGCTTAGCCCTCGGACAACCGACTTTCTTT. Protein: CASSLALGQPTFF. This rearrangement joins TRBV11-3 to TRBJ1-1, with D maybe TRBD1 (5 bases). CDR1 is SGHNT, CDR2 YENEEA, per germline. The CDR3 length is 13 residues. V was clipped by 1 base and J by 12 bases, with 15 bases between them. The full variable domain, completed using reference TRBV11-3 and TRBJ1-1, is EAGVVQSPRYKIIEKKQPVAFWCNPISGHNTLYWYLQNLGQGPELLIRYENEEAVDDSQLPKDRFSAERLKGVDSTLKIQPAELGDSAVYLCASSLALGQPTFFGQGTRLTVV.

The chain uses TRBV7-9 and TRBJ2-3; no clear D. The V end was cut by 1 base, the J end by 0 bases, with 14 bases between. The CDR3 contains 17 residues. Germline CDR1 and CDR2: SEHNR and FQNEAQ (reference sequence). In DNA form, the CDR3 reads TGTGCCAGCAGCTTAGGGGTGCAGACTCCTAGCACAGATACGCAGTATTTT. This translates into CASSLGVQTPSTDTQYF.

This clone was observed once. The chain has TRBV7-8 and TRBJ1-1; possible D gene TRBD1, 5 bases. CDR1 is SGHVS, CDR2 FQNEAQ, per germline. The V and J ends lost 3 bases and 1 base respectively, with 12 bases between them. This CDR3 contains 15 residues. The CDR3 DNA sequence: TGTGCCAGCAGCTTGGTGAATAGGGGGAACACTGAAGCTTTCTTT. As protein: CASSLVNRGNTEAFF.

V and J are TRBV24-1 and TRBJ2-3, with 9 positions matching TRBD2. V trimming: 3 bases; J trimming: 6 bases; junction bases outside the gene matches: 3. CDR3 size: 14 residues. The germline V gene encodes CDR1 KGHDR and CDR2 SFDVKD. The CDR3 bases are TGTGCCACCAGTGATAGCGGGGGGTGGGATACGCAGTATTTT. This codes for CATSDSGGWDTQYF.

The chain combines TRBV29-1 with TRBJ1-1; a weak D match, TRBD1 (6 bases). Per germline, CDR1 SQVTM and CDR2 ANQGSEA. The V gene lost 5 bases and the J gene lost 5 bases, with 12 bases spanning the gap. The CDR3 totals 12 residues. The CDR3 sequence: CSVKTGSTEAFF. The CDR3 coding sequence is TGCAGCGTTAAAACAGGGAGTACTGAAGCTTTCTTT.

The genes are TRBV27 and TRBJ2-1, with TRBD1 matching 7 bases. CDR1 is MNHEY, CDR2 SMNVEV, per germline (reference sequence). The CDR3 is 15 residues long. V trimming: 2 bases; J trimming: 2 bases; junction bases outside the gene matches: 3. The CDR3, as DNA: TGTGCCAGCAGTTTAGCCGGGACAGCCTACAATGAGCAGTTCTTC. Amino acid sequence: CASSLAGTAYNEQFF.